This TCR beta chain was sequenced for a study of blood T cell repertoires in COVID-19. Across the whole study: Collection of acute and convalescent COVID-19 samples took place in the United States, Italy and Spain. In each case, the material was cDNA or gDNA derived from T cells, B-cell-depleted T cells, or PBMCs.

Patients at the Seattle site were enrolled during active infection and followed longitudinally. J gave up 0 bases and V 4 bases, and 11 bases lay outside the gene matches. This CDR3 spans 17 amino acids. CDR1 is SEHNR, CDR2 FQNEAQ, per germline (reference sequence). Assay used: immunoSEQ multiplex PCR; TCRdb lists only in-frame clones, some missing. Of roughly 150,000 clones listed, roughly 81% are singletons. The TCR comes from a woman aged 55 to 70 with COVID-19, enrolled during active disease. The specimen was peripheral blood. The chain has TRBV7-9 and TRBJ1-1, with TRBD1 identical over 7 bases. The CDR3: CASSSRTGPSMNTEAFF. The CDR3 nucleotides are TGTGCCAGCAGCTCACGGACAGGCCCCTCCATGAACACTGAAGCTTTCTTT. Combining the CDR3 with reference TRBV7-9 and TRBJ1-1 gives the whole variable domain DTGVSQNPRHKITKRGQNVTFRCDPISEHNRLYWYRQTLGQGPEFLTYFQNEAQLEKSRLLSDRFSAERPKGSFSTLEIQRTEQGDSAMYLCASSSRTGPSMNTEAFFGQGTRLTVV.